This passage covers 28 T cell receptor beta chains from one sample sequenced in a study of OX40 agonist ivuxolimab in advanced cancers. Profiling relied on immunoSEQ multiplex PCR, and the TCRdb table lists in-frame clones only, not all of them. The data show about 49,000 clones, with 85% seen just once and about a fifth held by the top ten. This material consisted of CD4+ or CD8+ T cells sorted from blood, taken in a trial of the OX40 agonist ivuxolimab. The receptors were sampled from an adult with an advanced solid tumor such as melanoma, head and neck, liver or kidney cancer.

The chain employs TRBV5-1 and TRBJ2-2; D may be TRBD2 (6 bases). CDR1 and CDR2 (germline): SGHRS, YFSETQ. Trimming took off 2 bases at V and 2 bases at J, with 16 bases between the two ends. This CDR3 contains 17 residues. Here the CDR3 reads CASSLGIGTPNTGELFF. Written as DNA, the CDR3 is TGCGCCAGCAGCTTAGGTATCGGGACTCCAAACACCGGGGAGCTGTTTTTT.

This CDR3 is CASSVGVNTEAFF. CDR3 in DNA: TGCGCCAGCAGTGTTGGGGTGAACACTGAAGCTTTCTTT. The rearrangement links TRBV10-2 to TRBJ1-1; D call uncertain. The germline CDR1 and CDR2 sequences are WSHSY and SAAADI. V was pared by 4 bases and J by 0 bases, with 6 bases between. CDR3 length: 13 residues.

The chain has TRBV2 and TRBJ1-1; perhaps TRBD1 as D (5 bases). Trimming took off 10 bases at V and 7 bases at J, with 16 bases between the two ends. The length of the CDR3 is 12 residues. Germline CDR1 reads SNHLY; CDR2 reads FYNNEI. This CDR3 is CATLRDGYEAFF. CDR3 nucleotide sequence: TGTGCCACCTTAAGGGACGGCTATGAAGCTTTCTTT. The entire variable domain, with the rest obtained from reference TRBV2 and TRBJ1-1, is as follows: EPEVTQTPSHQVTQMGQEVILRCVPISNHLYFYWYRQILGQKVEFLVSFYNNEISEKSEIFDDQFSVERPDGSNFTLKIRSTKLEDSAMYFCATLRDGYEAFFGQGTRLTVV.

The chain recombines TRBV4-3 with TRBJ1-2; TRBD1 matches 8 bases. CDR3 length: 14 amino acids. Germline CDR1 LGHNA, CDR2 YSLEER. V lost 1 base and J lost 10; bases outside the gene matches: 8. CDR3 amino acids: CASSQGATGADYTF. CDR3 nucleotide sequence: TGCGCCAGCAGCCAAGGTGCGACAGGGGCGGACTACACCTTC.

CDR3 sequence (DNA): TGTGCCAGCACCCCCGTCGGGACAGGGTCCTACGAGCAGTACTTC. Amino acid sequence: CASTPVGTGSYEQYF. The chain combines TRBV27 with TRBJ2-7; 9 bases fit TRBD1. The CDR3 totals 15 residues. Germline V CDR1 and CDR2: MNHEY, SMNVEV (reference sequence). Unmatched junction bases numbered 8, after V lost 7 bases and J lost 1 base.

This chain uses TRBV15 with TRBJ1-5; 7 bases line up with TRBD1. The CDR3 is 13 amino acids. V shed 5 bases, J shed 4 bases, and the junction held 2 bases outside the gene matches. Germline CDR1 and CDR2: LNHNV and YYDKDF (reference sequence). CDR3 bases: TGTGCCACCAGCGGGACAGTAAATCAGCCCCAGCATTTT. Translation gives CATSGTVNQPQHF.

This clone was counted a few times. CDR3 nucleotide sequence: TGCGCCAGCAGCGAAGGGACAGAACGCTACGAGCAGTACGTC. Residues: CASSEGTERYEQYV. The rearrangement joins TRBV10-2 to TRBJ2-7; TRBD1 aligns across 7 bases. The CDR3 totals 14 residues. The V gene's germline CDR1 is WSHSY and CDR2 SAAADI. The trim removed 6 bases at V and 3 bases at J, leaving 8 bases unmatched.

The gene calls are TRBV6-5 and TRBJ1-5; TRBD1 agrees at 7 bases. The V segment lost 6 bases and the J segment 2 bases; nucleotides outside the gene matches: 4. Germline CDR1 reads MNHEY; CDR2 reads SVGAGI. CDR3 length: 14 residues. For the CDR3, the DNA is TGTGCCAGCAGCCACAGGGGAGGCAATCAGCCCCAGCATTTT. Its translation is CASSHRGGNQPQHF.

This clone was detected only a few times. The chain employs TRBV5-8 and TRBJ2-2; D possibly corresponds to TRBD2 (5 bases). The ends were cut back, 5 bases at V and 0 bases at J, with 11 bases in the middle. Germline CDR1 and CDR2: SGHTS and YDEGEE. The CDR3 extends over 15 amino acids. The CDR3 here is CASRPGVSNTGELFF. CDR3 nucleotide sequence: TGTGCCAGCAGACCCGGGGTATCGAACACCGGGGAGCTGTTTTTT.

This rearrangement joins TRBV4-2 to TRBJ1-2; the D is unclear. The CDR3 runs 15 residues. Germline V gene data show CDR1 as LGHNA and CDR2 as YNFKEQ. V gave up 0 bases and J gave up 3 bases, with 11 bases separating them. Here the CDR3 reads CASSQENSPYYGYTF. In DNA form, the CDR3 reads TGTGCCAGCAGCCAAGAGAACAGTCCGTACTATGGCTACACCTTC.

By sample fraction, this clone is medium-sized. J is TRBJ2-1 and V is TRBV2; 9 bases align to TRBD1. Looked up from germline, CDR1 is SNHLY and CDR2 is FYNNEI. The length of the CDR3 is 15 residues. Trimming at V came to 3 bases and at J to 9 bases, leaving 9 bases not matched to a gene. The CDR3 loop is CASSDFLGQGGEQFF. The CDR3 DNA follows: TGTGCCAGCAGTGACTTTTTGGGACAGGGTGGTGAGCAGTTCTTC.

The CDR3 DNA is TGTGCCAGCAGTACTGAGCTACCGGGATCAACCTACGAGCAGTACTTC. Translated, it gives CASSTELPGSTYEQYF. The rearrangement uses TRBV28 and TRBJ2-7, with D maybe TRBD2 (5 bases). Trimming removed 5 bases at V and 2 bases at J, with 19 bases between. This CDR3 is built from 16 residues. In germline, CDR1 is MDHEN, CDR2 SYDVKM.

The chain employs TRBV7-9 and TRBJ1-5; D remains ambiguous. The CDR3 covers 13 residues. Germline V gene data show CDR1 as SEHNR and CDR2 as FQNEAQ (reference sequence). Trimming removed 5 bases at V and 6 bases at J, with 11 bases between. In DNA form, the CDR3 reads TGTGCCAGCAGCCCGGGCCCGGGTCAGCCCCAGCATTTT. Its protein is CASSPGPGQPQHF.

Within the sample, this clone is medium-sized. This chain joins TRBV9 and TRBJ1-2; 7 positions agree with TRBD1. Trimming at V came to 1 base and at J to 4 bases, leaving 7 bases not matched to a gene. This CDR3 is built from 15 residues. The V gene's germline CDR1 is SGDLS and CDR2 YYNGEE. DNA of the CDR3: TGTGCCAGCAGCGTACTCTCCGGGACAGTCTATGGCTACACCTTC. It specifies CASSVLSGTVYGYTF.

The chain links TRBV30 to TRBJ1-2; no definite D call. The CDR3 totals 13 residues. From germline, CDR1 is GTSNPN and CDR2 SVGIG (reference sequence). V shed 8 bases and J shed 2 bases, with 15 bases lying between them. The CDR3 reads CAGHKLGNYGYTF. CDR3 DNA: TGTGCCGGCCACAAACTCGGAAACTATGGCTACACCTTC.

CDR3 residues: CASSQPSAGNEKLFF. The CDR3 coding sequence is TGTGCCAGCAGCCAACCCAGCGCGGGGAATGAAAAACTGTTTTTT. J is TRBJ1-4 and V is TRBV4-2, with D uncertain. CDR1 is LGHNA and CDR2 is YNFKEQ in the germline V gene. Trimming shortened V by 2 bases and J by 5 bases, and 12 bases separated the two germline ends. This CDR3 is 15 amino acids long.

This clone was recorded only once. The gene calls are TRBV9 and TRBJ1-3; TRBD1 might be the D (5 bases). This CDR3 has 16 amino acids. Germline V gene sequence: CDR1 SGDLS, CDR2 YYNGEE. Between the trimmed V and J ends, which lost 2 bases and 4 bases, there was a span of 16 bases. The CDR3 DNA reads TGTGCCAGCAGCGTTGGGCAGGGTGGACCGGGAAACACCATATATTTT. It yields the protein CASSVGQGGPGNTIYF.

The sample holds one count of this clone. The rearrangement uses TRBV27 and TRBJ2-1, with no clear D. Germline lookup yields CDR1 MNHEY and CDR2 SMNVEV (reference sequence). CDR3 length: 15 residues. V lost 4 bases and J 0 bases, leaving 10 bases between the germline ends. The DNA of the CDR3 is TGTGCCAGCAGTTCTCGCGTCGCCTCCTACAATGAGCAGTTCTTC. As protein: CASSSRVASYNEQFF.

This clone is a singleton in its sample. The chain links TRBV2 to TRBJ2-3; 14 bases match TRBD2. Trimming removed 6 bases from V and 2 bases from J; junction bases left unmatched: 4. Germline CDR1 SNHLY, CDR2 FYNNEI. The CDR3 extends over 16 amino acids. The CDR3 here is CASSQTSGGATDTQYF. In nucleotides, the CDR3 is TGTGCCAGCAGCCAGACTAGCGGGGGGGCCACAGATACGCAGTATTTT.

The chain carries TRBV27 and TRBJ2-1; no firm D call. Germline V lookup: CDR1 MNHEY, CDR2 SMNVEV (reference sequence). V was shortened by 5 bases and J by 7 bases, with 12 bases between the two germline ends. The CDR3 covers 13 residues. The CDR3 DNA is TGTGCCAGCAGTAGCTCAGTTCGGAATGAGCAGTTCTTC. Translated: CASSSSVRNEQFF.

V and J are TRBV27 and TRBJ2-1, with D perhaps matching TRBD1 (6 bases). The V gene's germline CDR1 is MNHEY and CDR2 SMNVEV (reference sequence). V gave up 4 bases and J gave up 6 bases, with 10 bases separating them. This CDR3 contains 13 residues. DNA of the CDR3: TGTGCCAGCAGTTACCGACAGGCCAATGAGCAGTTCTTC. It encodes CASSYRQANEQFF.

The V call is TRBV9, the J call TRBJ1-1; D ambiguous. There are 14 residues in the CDR3. The V gene's germline CDR1 is SGDLS and CDR2 YYNGEE. The V end was cut by 0 bases, the J end by 4 bases, with 10 bases between. The CDR3 loop is CASSVEGETTEAFF. CDR3 bases: TGTGCCAGCAGCGTAGAGGGTGAGACCACTGAAGCTTTCTTT. Using reference TRBV9 and TRBJ1-1 for the parts outside the CDR3, the full variable domain is DSGVTQTPKHLITATGQRVTLRCSPRSGDLSVYWYQQSLDQGLQFLIQYYNGEERAKGNILERFSAQQFPDLHSELNLSSLELGDSALYFCASSVEGETTEAFFGQGTRLTVV.

The chain combines TRBV6-5 with TRBJ1-1; maybe TRBD1 (5 bases). Per the germline V gene, CDR1 is MNHEY and CDR2 is SVGAGI. Trimming left V 6 bases short and J 1 base short, with 9 bases between. This CDR3 spans 13 amino acids. The CDR3 here is CASSQGRNTEAFF. CDR3 nucleotide sequence: TGTGCCAGCAGCCAGGGACGGAACACTGAAGCTTTCTTT.

The sample holds a few counts of this clone. The chain is built from TRBV4-1 and TRBJ1-6; 8 nucleotides align to TRBD1. Germline V CDR1 and CDR2: MGHRA, YSYEKL. The CDR3 runs 14 residues. V was clipped by 4 bases and J by 10 bases; unmatched bases: 6. The CDR3 DNA sequence: TGCGCCAGCAGCCCTCAGGGGGCGAGCTCACCCCTCCACTTT. Its protein product is CASSPQGASSPLHF.

In this sample, this clone turned up a few times. V is TRBV5-6 and J is TRBJ1-6; 7 bases line up with TRBD1. V gave up 6 bases and J gave up 7 bases; unmatched junction bases: 7. Germline V gives CDR1 SGHDT, CDR2 YYEEEE. This CDR3 has 14 residues. The CDR3 DNA reads TGTGCCAGCAAAGACAGGGTGAGGAATTCACCCCTCCACTTT. Translated: CASKDRVRNSPLHF. Together with reference TRBV5-6 and TRBJ1-6, the CDR3 gives the full variable domain: DAGVTQSPTHLIKTRGQQVTLRCSPKSGHDTVSWYQQALGQGPQFIFQYYEEEERQRGNFPDRFSGHQFPNYSSELNVNALLLGDSALYLCASKDRVRNSPLHFGNGTRLTVT.

The V call is TRBV2, the J call TRBJ1-4; unclear D gene. The V gene lost 2 bases and the J gene lost 7 bases, with 17 bases spanning the gap. CDR3 length: 16 residues. The germline gives CDR1 SNHLY, CDR2 FYNNEI. The CDR3 DNA reads TGTGCCAGCAGTGAATTAATACAGCCCCGGGGTGAAAAACTGTTTTTT. It codes for CASSELIQPRGEKLFF. The variable domain in full, completed from reference TRBV2 and TRBJ1-4, reads EPEVTQTPSHQVTQMGQEVILRCVPISNHLYFYWYRQILGQKVEFLVSFYNNEISEKSEIFDDQFSVERPDGSNFTLKIRSTKLEDSAMYFCASSELIQPRGEKLFFGSGTQLSVL.

This chain connects TRBV6-5 to TRBJ2-3; D possibly uses TRBD1 or TRBD2 (5 bases each). CDR3 size: 15 residues. V was trimmed by 0 bases and J by 6 bases, leaving 13 bases between them. The germline gives CDR1 MNHEY, CDR2 SVGAGI. Here the CDR3 reads CASSYSRDPRDTQYF. In DNA form, the CDR3 reads TGTGCCAGCAGTTACTCTAGGGACCCTCGCGATACGCAGTATTTT.

This rearrangement joins TRBV11-2 to TRBJ2-1; D may correspond to TRBD1 or TRBD2 (6 bases each). This CDR3 has 15 amino acids. CDR1 and CDR2 from the germline V gene are SGHAT and FQNNGV. The germline V and J ends were trimmed by 3 bases and 6 bases, with 15 bases remaining between them. CDR3 in DNA: TGTGCCAGCAGCTTTAAGGGGGGCGAAGGCAATGAGCAGTTCTTC. Translated: CASSFKGGEGNEQFF.